This T cell receptor beta chain comes out of a study of beta chain features in type 1 diabetes. Reverse transcribing all isolated RNA meant expressed TCRB transcripts were sequenced. Measured with immunoSEQ multiplex PCR; TCRdb has only the in-frame clones, and not every one. Of about 700,000 clones in the sample, about an eighth are singletons; the top ten hold approximately 0.02%. CD4+ naive, central memory, regulatory and stem cell-like memory cells were sorted via CD45RO/CCR7/CD25/CD127/CD95/CD27. Notes on this clone: Its antigen remains unknown.

Overall study results and limits: When Type 1 diabetes patients were examined, their TCRB CDR3s proved moderately but significantly shorter in all four CD4+ subsets.

Trimming cost V 2 bases and J 8 bases, with 9 bases left between them. This CDR3 has 13 residues. The germline CDR1 and CDR2 sequences are SNHLY and FYNNEI. V is TRBV2 and J is TRBJ1-4; no reliable D call. The sample taken for sequencing was naive CD4+ T cells from blood. This receptor was identified in a man aged 18 to 30 with type 1 diabetes. The CDR3 DNA is TGTGCCAGCAGTGAACGGCGAGTCGAAAAACTGTTTTTT. Its translation is CASSERRVEKLFF.